One T cell receptor beta chain is described in this entry. Method: immunoSEQ multiplex PCR; TCRdb's copy keeps in-frame clones and lacks some. The table has 150,000 or so clones, about 88% seen once. The germline V gene encodes CDR1 LGHNA and CDR2 YSLEER. Trimming left V 2 bases short and J 1 base short, with 11 bases between. CDR3 length: 15 amino acids. This specimen belongs to a study of radiation and T cells in renal cell carcinoma. The time point is: baseline pretreatment blood. Treatment defined: 15 Gy SBRT to primary tumor, nephrectomy 4 weeks later. The sample was blood, taken from a patient whose treatment included radiotherapy and nephrectomy. The sequence came from a woman between 50 and 59 years old with renal cell carcinoma. This rearrangement joins TRBV4-3 to TRBJ1-1; tentatively, D is TRBD1 (5 bases). The CDR3 nucleotides read TGCGCCAGCAGCCAAAGTCAGAGGGGGAACACTGAAGCTTTCTTT. It codes for CASSQSQRGNTEAFF.